Following are 6 T cell receptor beta chains from one sample sequenced in a study of regulatory T cells in long-lasting Graves disease. Time point here: persistent/refractory GD, antithyroid drugs over 5 years with positive TRAb. PBMC RNA was the source of the TCR library. CDR3-region Arm-PCR and iRepertoire HTBI primers produced the TCR beta libraries. Via MiXCR, TCRdb re-called the multiplex PCR reads, giving one row per CDR3 protein. The table shows roughly 300,000 distinct CDR3 sequences, with 20% occurring only once. This specimen was peripheral blood mononuclear cells (PBMCs), taken when the disease was refractory, from a patient treated with antithyroid drugs. These receptors were obtained from a female donor with Graves disease.

The chain carries TRBV13 and TRBJ2-7; weak D call: TRBD1 (6 bases). Deletions cut 3 bases from V and 2 bases from J, with 14 bases between. The CDR3 extends over 15 amino acids. Germline V CDR1 and CDR2: PRHDT, FYEKMQ (reference sequence). CDR3 nucleotide sequence: TGTGCCAGCAGCTTCCGAGACAGGCCAGCCTACGAGCAGTACTTC. Translating gives CASSFRDRPAYEQYF.

The chain couples TRBV7-9 to TRBJ1-5; 8 nucleotides align to TRBD1. Germline trimming cut 5 bases from V and 3 bases from J; bases unmatched to any gene: 3. Germline CDR1 is SEHNR and CDR2 is FQNEAQ (reference sequence). The CDR3 contains 14 residues. The CDR3, as DNA: TGTGCCAGCAGCCGGGGACAGGCCAATCAGCCCCAGCATTTT. Amino acid sequence: CASSRGQANQPQHF. The entire variable domain, with the rest obtained from reference TRBV7-9 and TRBJ1-5, is as follows: DTGVSQNPRHKITKRGQNVTFRCDPISEHNRLYWYRQTLGQGPEFLTYFQNEAQLEKSRLLSDRFSAERPKGSFSTLEIQRTEQGDSAMYLCASSRGQANQPQHFGDGTRLSIL.

This clonotype was found a few times. This sequence joins TRBV20-1 and TRBJ1-2, with D tentatively TRBD1 (5 bases). The germline V and J ends were trimmed by 3 bases and 1 base, with 15 bases remaining between them. CDR1 and CDR2 (germline): DFQATT, SNEGSKA (reference sequence). The CDR3 loop spans 15 amino acids. CDR3 DNA: TGCAGTGCTAGCCTCGTGGGGGTAGATAACTATGGCTACACCTTC. Translated: CSASLVGVDNYGYTF.

A word on this clonotype: Likely a read error: the CDR3 ends without its conserved phenylalanine or tryptophan. The genes are TRBV7-9 and TRBJ1-1, with D possibly matching TRBD1 (6 bases). This CDR3 region has 12 residues. Per germline, CDR1 SEHNR and CDR2 FQNEAQ (reference sequence). The V gene lost 5 bases and the J gene lost 4 bases, with 8 bases spanning the gap. The CDR3 DNA reads TGTGCCAGCAGCCAGGGGCGCACTGAAGCTTTCCTT. It is translated as CASSQGRTEAFL.

The table lists this clonotype with many counts. The chain joins TRBV12-3 or TRBV12-4 to TRBJ1-1, with a tentative D call TRBD1 (5 bases). The V gene lost 6 bases and the J gene lost 3 bases, with 14 bases spanning the gap. The CDR3 has 14 amino acids. CDR3 in amino acids: CASRPLGGYTEAFF. CDR3 nucleotide sequence: TGTGCCAGCAGACCTCTGGGGGGGTACACTGAAGCTTTCTTT.

The genes are TRBV11-2 and TRBJ2-7, with 7 bases identical to TRBD2. Germline trimming cut 5 bases from V and 2 bases from J; bases unmatched to any gene: 12. The CDR3 totals 16 residues. Germline V gene data show CDR1 as SGHAT and CDR2 as FQNNGV. The CDR3 loop is CASSRIRGGRTYEQYF. CDR3 DNA: TGTGCCAGCAGCCGGATACGGGGAGGGAGGACCTACGAGCAGTACTTC.